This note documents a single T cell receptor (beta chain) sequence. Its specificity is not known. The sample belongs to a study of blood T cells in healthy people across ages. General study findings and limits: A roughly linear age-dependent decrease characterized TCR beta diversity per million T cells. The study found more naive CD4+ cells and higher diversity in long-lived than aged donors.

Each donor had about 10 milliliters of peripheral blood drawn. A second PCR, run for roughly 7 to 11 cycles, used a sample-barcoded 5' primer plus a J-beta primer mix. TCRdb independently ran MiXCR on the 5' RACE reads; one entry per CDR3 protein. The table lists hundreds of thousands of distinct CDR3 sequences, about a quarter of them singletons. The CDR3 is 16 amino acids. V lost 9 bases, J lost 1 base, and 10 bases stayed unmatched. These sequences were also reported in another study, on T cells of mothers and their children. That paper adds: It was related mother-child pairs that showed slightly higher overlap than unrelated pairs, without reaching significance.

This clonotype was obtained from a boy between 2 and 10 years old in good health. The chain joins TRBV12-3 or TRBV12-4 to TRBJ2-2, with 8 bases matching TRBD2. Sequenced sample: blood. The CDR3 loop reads CASFYPGLGNTGELFF. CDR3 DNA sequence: TGTGCCAGTTTCTATCCGGGACTAGGGAACACCGGGGAGCTGTTTTTT.